The T cell receptor beta chain described here comes from a study of shared clonotypes between healthy human individuals. Donors, without exception, were Caucasian adults residing in Nashville, Tennessee. V lost 6 bases to trimming and J lost 3 bases; unmatched junction nucleotides: 4. The CDR3 consists of 14 residues. The germline V gene encodes CDR1 MDHEN and CDR2 SYDVKM. Deep-level settings were used for running the assay. Sequenced by immunoSEQ multiplex PCR; TCRdb stores in-frame clones only, minus some. This repertoire shows 2,500,000 or so clones, less than 95% found once; its top ten account for approximately 0.4%.

The TCR comes from a young man in good health. Some clones in this sample may be carry-over from other donors' samples. This chain joins TRBV28 and TRBJ1-2, with TRBD1 matching 10 bases. Material: naive CD4+ T cells from PBMCs. This sample's subset: CD45RA+ positively selected. The DNA of the CDR3 is TGTGCCAGCAGGACAGGGGGCAAAGACTATGGCTACACCTTC. Translated, it gives CASRTGGKDYGYTF.